This T cell receptor beta chain came from a study of blood T cell repertoires in COVID-19. Study context: COVID-19 samples from acute and convalescent phases originated in the United States, Italy and Spain. PBMCs, B-cell-depleted T cells, or T cells were the source of the cDNA or gDNA that made up the material.

Trimming took 6 bases from V and 0 from J, leaving 8 bases between them. The CDR3 totals 13 residues. Germline lookup yields CDR1 SGHDT and CDR2 YYEEEE. This clone was seen just once. Authors' methods: Nucleated cell number was recorded as an estimate derived from reference gene primer amplification. Some clones are missing from TCRdb's copy, which holds only in-frame ones; the method was immunoSEQ multiplex PCR. The DNA was the basis for D and trimming; V, J and clone size are from that table. The table includes 89,000 or so clones, 85% detected once. This TCR was recovered from an elderly man with acute or convalescent COVID-19. Sample: peripheral blood. This chain joins TRBV5-6 and TRBJ2-3, with a weak D call TRBD2 (5 bases). The CDR3: CASKASSTDTQYF. In nucleotides, the CDR3 is TGTGCCAGCAAGGCTAGCAGCACAGATACGCAGTATTTT.